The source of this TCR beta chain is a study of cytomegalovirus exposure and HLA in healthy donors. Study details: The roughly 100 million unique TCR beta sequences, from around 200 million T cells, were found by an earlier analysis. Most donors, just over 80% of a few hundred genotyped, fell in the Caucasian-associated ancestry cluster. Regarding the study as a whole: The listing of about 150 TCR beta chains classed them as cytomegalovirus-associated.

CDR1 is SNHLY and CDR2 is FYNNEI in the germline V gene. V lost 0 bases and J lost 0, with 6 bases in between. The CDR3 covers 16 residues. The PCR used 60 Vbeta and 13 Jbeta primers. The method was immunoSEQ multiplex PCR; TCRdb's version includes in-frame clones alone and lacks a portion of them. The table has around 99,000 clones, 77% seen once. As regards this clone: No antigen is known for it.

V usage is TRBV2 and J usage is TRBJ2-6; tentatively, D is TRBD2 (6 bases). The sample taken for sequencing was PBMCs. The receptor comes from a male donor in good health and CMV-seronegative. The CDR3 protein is CASSEAGGSGANVLTF. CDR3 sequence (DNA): TGTGCCAGCAGTGAAGCGGGGGGCTCTGGGGCCAACGTCCTGACTTTC.